Reported below is one TCR beta chain. Within 2 weeks of study entry, exposed participants had contacted a PCR-confirmed or clinician-diagnosed COVID-19 case. Under the authors' procedure: The authors estimated nucleated cell counts from reference gene primer amplification. Generated by immunoSEQ multiplex PCR, the TCRdb table keeps only in-frame clones and is missing some. The DNA gave D and trimming, while V, J and clone size come from that table. The sample consists of about 180,000 clones, roughly 80% of them appearing once. The V gene's germline CDR1 is LNHDA and CDR2 SQIVND (reference sequence). The CDR3 is made up of 16 amino acids. The V and J ends lost 5 bases and 5 bases respectively, with 19 bases between them. This specimen belongs to a study of blood T cell repertoires in COVID-19. Overall study context: T cells, B-cell-depleted T cells, or PBMCs supplied cDNA or gDNA.

J is TRBJ1-5 and V is TRBV19; tentative D call: TRBD1 (6 bases). The origin of this receptor is a man aged 55 to 70 who had been exposed to COVID-19. Sequencing was performed on PBMCs or T cells enriched from blood (not recorded which). The CDR3: CASSGGGQIPYQPQHF. For the CDR3, the DNA is TGTGCCAGTAGTGGGGGCGGGCAGATCCCTTATCAGCCCCAGCATTTT. The whole variable domain, remainder taken from reference TRBV19 and TRBJ1-5, is DGGITQSPKYLFRKEGQNVTLSCEQNLNHDAMYWYRQDPGQGLRLIYYSQIVNDFQKGDIAEGYSVSREKKESFPLTVTSAQKNPTAFYLCASSGGGQIPYQPQHFGDGTRLSIL.